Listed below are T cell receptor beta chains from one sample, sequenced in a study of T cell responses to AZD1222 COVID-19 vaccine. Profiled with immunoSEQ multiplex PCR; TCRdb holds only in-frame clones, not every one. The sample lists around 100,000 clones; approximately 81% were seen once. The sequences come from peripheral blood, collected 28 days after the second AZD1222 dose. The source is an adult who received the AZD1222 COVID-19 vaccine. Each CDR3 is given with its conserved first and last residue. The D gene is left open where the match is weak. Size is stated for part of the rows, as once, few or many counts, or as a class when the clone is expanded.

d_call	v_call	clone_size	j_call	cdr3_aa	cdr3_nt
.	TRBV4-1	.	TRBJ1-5	CASSQDREDQPQHF	TGCGCCAGCAGCCAAGACAGAGAAGATCAGCCCCAGCATTTT
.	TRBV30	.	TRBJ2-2	CAWHFRKNTGELFF	TGTGCCTGGCATTTTAGGAAGAACACCGGGGAGCTGTTTTTT
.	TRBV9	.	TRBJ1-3	CASSVSDSNSGNTIYF	TGTGCCAGCAGCGTATCGGACAGTAACTCTGGAAACACCATATATTTT
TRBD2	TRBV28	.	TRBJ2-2	CASSFQTSRAHGELFF	TGTGCCAGCAGTTTCCAGACTAGCCGGGCCCACGGGGAGCTGTTTTTT
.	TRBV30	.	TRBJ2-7	CAWSGEGDLHEQYF	TGTGCCTGGAGTGGAGAGGGGGATCTCCACGAGCAGTACTTC
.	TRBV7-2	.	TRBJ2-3	CASSLVSIGTRDTDTQYF	TGTGCCAGCAGCTTAGTTAGTATAGGGACTCGGGACACAGATACGCAGTATTTT
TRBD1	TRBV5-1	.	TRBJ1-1	CASSLRGTGVTEAFF	TGCGCCAGCAGCTTGAGGGGGACAGGGGTGACTGAAGCTTTCTTT
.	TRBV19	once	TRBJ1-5	CASRPSEGRSNQPQHF	TGTGCCAGTAGACCCTCGGAGGGTCGTAGCAATCAGCCCCAGCATTTT
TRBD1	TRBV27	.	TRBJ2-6	CASSPTGGASGANVLTF	TGTGCCAGCAGCCCTACAGGGGGCGCAAGTGGGGCCAACGTCCTGACTTTC
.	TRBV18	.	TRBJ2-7	CASSKGDLTYEQYF	TGTGCCAGCTCGAAAGGGGACCTTACCTACGAGCAGTACTTC
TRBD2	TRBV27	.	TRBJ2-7	CASGLAGAVNEQYF	TGTGCCAGCGGACTAGCGGGAGCGGTGAACGAGCAGTACTTC
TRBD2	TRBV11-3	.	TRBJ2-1	CASSLVAGGSYNEQFF	TGTGCCAGCAGCTTAGTAGCGGGAGGATCCTACAATGAGCAGTTCTTC
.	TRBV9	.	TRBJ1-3	CASSVGIFGNTIYF	TGTGCCAGCAGCGTCGGGATTTTTGGAAACACCATATATTTT
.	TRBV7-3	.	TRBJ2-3	CASSLGPGGISDTQYF	TGTGCCAGCAGCTTAGGGCCCGGGGGCATTTCTGATACGCAGTATTTT
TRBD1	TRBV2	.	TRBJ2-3	CASRGQAFRTDTQYF	TGTGCCAGCAGAGGACAGGCTTTCCGCACAGATACGCAGTATTTT
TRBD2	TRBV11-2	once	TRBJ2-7	CASSPKREIAYEQYF	TGTGCCAGCAGCCCGAAGCGGGAGATAGCTTACGAGCAGTACTTC
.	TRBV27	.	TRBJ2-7	CASSLGGDSPLYF	TGTGCCAGCAGCTTAGGGGGGGACTCCCCCCTGTACTTC
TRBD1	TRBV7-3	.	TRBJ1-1	CASSTDRTNTEAFF	TGTGCCAGCAGCACGGACAGGACGAACACTGAAGCTTTCTTT
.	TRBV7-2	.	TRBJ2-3	CASSITSPPDTQYF	TGTGCCAGCAGCATAACCTCCCCCCCAGATACGCAGTATTTT
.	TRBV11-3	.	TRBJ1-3	CASSSRRGLGNTIYF	TGTGCCAGCAGCTCCAGAAGAGGTCTAGGAAACACCATATATTTT
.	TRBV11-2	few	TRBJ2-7	CASSFVDSPLYEQYF	TGTGCCAGCAGCTTCGTGGACTCGCCCCTCTACGAGCAGTACTTC
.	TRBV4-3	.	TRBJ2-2	CASSQDFRLRTGELFF	TGCGCCAGCAGCCAAGATTTTAGGCTGCGGACCGGGGAGCTGTTTTTT
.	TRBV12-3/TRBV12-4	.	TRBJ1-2	CASSLQVNYGYTF	TGTGCCAGCAGCCTACAGGTGAACTATGGCTACACCTTC
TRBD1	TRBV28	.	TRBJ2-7	CASSRGQGLTYEQYF	TGTGCCAGCAGCCGAGGACAGGGCCTCACCTACGAGCAGTACTTC
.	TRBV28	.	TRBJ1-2	CASSSGTNYGYTF	TGTGCCAGCAGTTCCGGGACTAACTATGGCTACACCTTC
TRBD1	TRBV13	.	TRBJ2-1	CASSLRWDRGQSSYNEQFF	TGTGCCAGCAGCTTAAGATGGGACAGGGGGCAGTCCTCCTACAATGAGCAGTTCTTC
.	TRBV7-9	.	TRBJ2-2	CASSFQVNTGELFF	TGTGCCAGCAGTTTTCAGGTGAACACCGGGGAGCTGTTTTTT
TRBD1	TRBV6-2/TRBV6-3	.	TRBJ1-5	CASSYGTENQPQHF	TGTGCCAGCAGTTACGGGACAGAGAATCAGCCCCAGCATTTT
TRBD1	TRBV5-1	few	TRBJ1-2	CASRNGQGISNYGYTF	TGCGCCAGCAGAAATGGACAGGGGATATCTAACTATGGCTACACCTTC
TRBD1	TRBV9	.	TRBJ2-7	CASSAGGTGYNGEQYF	TGTGCCAGCAGCGCAGGCGGGACAGGATATAATGGAGAGCAGTACTTC
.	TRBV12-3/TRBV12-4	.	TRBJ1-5	CASSRQSNQPQHF	TGTGCCAGCAGCCGACAGAGTAATCAGCCCCAGCATTTT
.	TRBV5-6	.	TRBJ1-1	CASSLVQGITEAFF	TGTGCCAGCAGCTTGGTACAGGGAATAACTGAAGCTTTCTTT
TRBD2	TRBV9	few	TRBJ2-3	CASSAAVGGSGTADTQYF	TGTGCCAGCAGCGCCGCAGTTGGGGGTAGCGGGACCGCAGATACGCAGTATTTT
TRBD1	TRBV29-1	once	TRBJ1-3	CSVGTGAGNTIYF	TGCAGCGTTGGTACAGGGGCTGGAAACACCATATATTTT
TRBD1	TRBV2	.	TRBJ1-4	CASAGQGGEKLFF	TGTGCCAGCGCCGGACAGGGTGGTGAAAAACTGTTTTTT
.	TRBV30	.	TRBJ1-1	CAWNPYSRGYMNTEAFF	TGTGCCTGGAACCCGTATAGTAGGGGGTACATGAACACTGAAGCTTTCTTT
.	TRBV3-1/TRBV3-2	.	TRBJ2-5	CASTKRATTGTQYF	TGTGCCAGTACGAAGCGGGCGACGACAGGGACCCAGTACTTC
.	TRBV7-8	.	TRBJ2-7	CASSLATYEQYF	TGTGCCAGCAGCTTAGCCACCTACGAGCAGTACTTC
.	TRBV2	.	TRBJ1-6	CASSQGGSYNSPLHF	TGTGCCAGCAGCCAGGGTGGCTCCTATAATTCACCCCTCCACTTT
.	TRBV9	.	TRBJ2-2	CASRKLNTGELFF	TGTGCCAGCCGGAAACTGAACACCGGGGAGCTGTTTTTT
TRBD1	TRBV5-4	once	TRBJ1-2	CASSSQGAFGYTF	TGTGCCAGCAGCTCACAGGGGGCCTTTGGCTACACCTTC
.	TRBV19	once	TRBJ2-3	CASRPPGLRTDTQYF	TGTGCCAGTAGGCCCCCGGGACTCCGAACAGATACGCAGTATTTT
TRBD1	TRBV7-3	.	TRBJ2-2	CASSLSAGGTGELFF	TGTGCCAGCAGCTTATCGGCAGGGGGCACCGGGGAGCTGTTTTTT
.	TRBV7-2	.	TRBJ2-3	CASSLATWGDTQYF	TGTGCCAGCAGCTTAGCGACCTGGGGAGATACGCAGTATTTT
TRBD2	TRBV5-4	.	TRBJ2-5	CASSLGLRLAEETQYF	TGTGCCAGCAGCTTGGGGCTGAGGCTAGCGGAAGAGACCCAGTACTTC
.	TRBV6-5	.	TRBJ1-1	CASTGNTEAFF	TGTGCCAGCACGGGGAATACTGAAGCTTTCTTT
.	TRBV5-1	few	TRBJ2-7	CASSLGQSNSYEQYF	TGCGCCAGCAGCTTGGGTCAAAGTAACAGCTACGAGCAGTACTTC
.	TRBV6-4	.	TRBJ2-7	CASTTKGGEVSYEQYF	TGTGCCAGCACCACAAAGGGGGGGGAGGTGAGCTACGAGCAGTACTTC
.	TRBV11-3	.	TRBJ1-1	CARRDPEAFF	TGTGCCAGGAGAGACCCCGAAGCTTTCTTT
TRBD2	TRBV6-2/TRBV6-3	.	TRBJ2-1	CASSYFPGLASSYNEQFF	TGTGCCAGCAGTTATTTCCCGGGACTAGCCTCCTCCTACAATGAGCAGTTCTTC
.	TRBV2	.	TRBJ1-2	CASSGRPNYGYTF	TGTGCCAGCAGTGGTCGACCGAACTATGGCTACACCTTC
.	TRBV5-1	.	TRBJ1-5	CASSPAGTSGEPQHF	TGCGCCAGCAGCCCCGCCGGGACCTCAGGGGAGCCCCAGCATTTT
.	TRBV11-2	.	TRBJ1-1	CASSLGFPGLNTEAFF	TGTGCCAGCAGCTTAGGATTCCCGGGGTTGAACACTGAAGCTTTCTTT